This is a list of T cell receptor beta chains from one sample in a study of OX40 agonist ivuxolimab in advanced cancers. Assay: immunoSEQ multiplex PCR; the TCRdb copy retains only in-frame clones and omits some. The table shows some 20,000 clones, with about 80% occurring only once. The source material was CD4+ or CD8+ T cells sorted from blood, sampled in a trial of the OX40 agonist ivuxolimab. The receptors come from an adult with an advanced solid tumor such as melanoma, head and neck, liver or kidney cancer. Both conserved end residues are part of each CDR3. The D gene is left open where the match is weak. Clone size is stated in some rows and not others, as once, few, many or a class when expanded.

V	size	J	D	CDR3	DNA
TRBV29-1	.	TRBJ1-2	.	CSSTPPGYQGGYTF	TGCAGCTCAACCCCGCCGGGATATCAGGGTGGCTACACCTTC
TRBV11-2	.	TRBJ1-4	TRBD1	CASSRTTGQFNEKLFF	TGTGCCAGCAGCCGTACCACGGGACAGTTTAATGAAAAACTGTTTTTT
TRBV7-8	.	TRBJ2-7	TRBD2	CASSPQVAGGPSVYEQYF	TGTGCCAGCAGCCCCCAAGTAGCGGGAGGGCCCTCGGTCTACGAGCAGTACTTC
TRBV2	.	TRBJ2-3	.	CASKPGRTDTQYF	TGTGCCAGCAAGCCGGGGAGGACAGATACGCAGTATTTT
TRBV28	.	TRBJ2-7	.	CASSLKGFFPYEQYF	TGTGCCAGCAGTTTAAAAGGGTTTTTTCCCTACGAGCAGTACTTC
TRBV28	.	TRBJ1-1	TRBD1	CASSPRLGGANTEAFF	TGTGCCAGCAGTCCCCGGCTAGGGGGCGCAAACACTGAAGCTTTCTTT
TRBV27	.	TRBJ2-1	TRBD1	CASRSGQGSYNEQFF	TGTGCCAGCAGGAGTGGACAGGGGTCCTACAATGAGCAGTTCTTC
TRBV18	.	TRBJ2-5	TRBD2	CASSTGTSGGRETQYF	TGTGCCAGCTCGACCGGGACTAGCGGAGGAAGGGAGACCCAGTACTTC
TRBV27	few	TRBJ2-7	.	CASRGWDQRHEQYF	TGTGCCAGCAGGGGTTGGGACCAGAGGCACGAGCAGTACTTC
TRBV6-5	.	TRBJ1-2	.	CASSNGPYETF	TGTGCCAGCAGCAACGGACCGTATGAAACCTTC
TRBV10-3	few	TRBJ2-1	.	CAIGRRGTYNEQFF	TGTGCCATCGGTCGGCGGGGCACTTACAATGAGCAGTTCTTC
TRBV30	.	TRBJ2-7	.	CAWSVLTAYEQYF	TGTGCCTGGAGTGTATTAACAGCGTACGAGCAGTACTTC
TRBV7-3	few	TRBJ2-7	TRBD1	CASSRLGQVGEQYF	TGTGCCAGCAGCAGATTGGGACAGGTCGGCGAGCAGTACTTC
TRBV2	few	TRBJ1-4	TRBD1	CASSDGRRGRRDGEKLFF	TGTGCCAGCAGTGATGGTCGCAGGGGGCGTCGCGATGGGGAAAAACTGTTTTTT
TRBV28	.	TRBJ2-2	TRBD2	CASSLLYFTAGENTGELFF	TGTGCCAGCAGTTTATTATATTTTACTGCGGGAGAGAACACCGGGGAGCTGTTTTTT
TRBV2	few	TRBJ2-3	TRBD2	CASRLAGTTDTQYF	TGTGCCAGCAGGCTAGCGGGAACCACAGATACGCAGTATTTT
TRBV5-4	.	TRBJ1-1	.	CASSPTGSGLNTEAFF	TGCGCCAGCAGCCCAACAGGGTCAGGGCTGAACACTGAAGCTTTCTTT
TRBV5-1	.	TRBJ2-2	TRBD1	CASSQGTTGGTGELFF	TGCGCCAGCAGCCAAGGAACCACAGGGGGCACCGGGGAGCTGTTTTTT
TRBV19	few	TRBJ2-5	TRBD1	CASSSGTARGLDF	TGTGCCAGTAGTTCTGGGACAGCCCGGGGCTTGGACTTC
TRBV9	.	TRBJ1-1	.	CASSVDSRSTEAFF	TGTGCCAGCAGCGTAGATTCGCGGTCCACTGAAGCTTTCTTT
TRBV11-2	few	TRBJ2-7	TRBD2	CASSPTWGLAEYEQYF	TGTGCCAGCAGCCCAACATGGGGACTAGCGGAATACGAGCAGTACTTC
TRBV9	.	TRBJ2-1	.	CASSVEVTSSKHEQFF	TGTGCCAGCAGCGTAGAGGTTACTAGCTCTAAGCACGAGCAGTTCTTC
TRBV11-3	.	TRBJ2-2	.	CASSTQGSGELFF	TGTGCCAGCAGCACCCAAGGAAGCGGGGAGCTGTTTTTT
TRBV7-3	once	TRBJ1-1	.	CASSLDGMNTEAFF	TGTGCCAGCAGCTTAGACGGCATGAACACTGAAGCTTTCTTT
TRBV4-2	.	TRBJ1-6	.	CASSQTASSYNSPLHF	TGTGCCAGCAGCCAGACAGCGAGCTCCTATAATTCACCCCTCCACTTT
TRBV13	.	TRBJ2-5	.	CASSPAPGTKFGQYF	TGTGCCAGCAGCCCGGCCCCCGGGACAAAGTTTGGCCAGTACTTC